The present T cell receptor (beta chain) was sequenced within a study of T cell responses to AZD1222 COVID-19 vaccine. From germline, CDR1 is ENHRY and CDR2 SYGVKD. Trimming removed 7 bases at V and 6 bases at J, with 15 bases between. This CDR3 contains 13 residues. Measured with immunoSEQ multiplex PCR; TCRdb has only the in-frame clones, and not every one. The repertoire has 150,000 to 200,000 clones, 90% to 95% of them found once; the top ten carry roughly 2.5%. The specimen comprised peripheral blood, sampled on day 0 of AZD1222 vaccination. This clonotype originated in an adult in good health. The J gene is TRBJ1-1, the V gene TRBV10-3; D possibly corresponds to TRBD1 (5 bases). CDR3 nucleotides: TGTGCCATCAAGGGACGGTACTCCGCTGAAGCTTTCTTT. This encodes CAIKGRYSAEAFF.